Presented here are 10 T cell receptor beta chains from one specimen sequenced in a study of shared clonotypes between healthy human individuals. The data were produced by immunoSEQ multiplex PCR, yet TCRdb's version contains in-frame clones alone and is incomplete. The table includes about 2.5 million clones, 92% detected once. Sequencing used naive CD4+ T cells from PBMCs. Subset here: CD45RA+ positively selected. These receptor sequences come from a young man in good health. Some clones in this sample may be carry-over from other donors' samples.

A note on this clone: The junction does not match germline at one end; this may be a read error. This chain connects TRBV18 to TRBJ2-7; 15 bases line up with TRBD2. CDR1 and CDR2 from the germline V gene are KGHSH and LQKENI. This CDR3 has 14 amino acids. CDR3 amino acids: CASSPGLAGGPMGF. In nucleotides, the CDR3 is TGTGCCAGCTCACCCGGACTAGCGGGAGGGCCTATGGGCTTC.

The chain has TRBV5-1 and TRBJ2-3; the D is unclear. Germline V gene sequence: CDR1 SGHRS, CDR2 YFSETQ. Trimming pared 4 bases from V and 4 bases from J, leaving 19 bases between. The CDR3 extends over 16 amino acids. The DNA of the CDR3 is TGCGCCAGCAGCCGTGATGGAGCAGGTGCGGCAGATACGCAGTATTTT. Translated: CASSRDGAGAADTQYF.

The chain recombines TRBV5-1 with TRBJ2-2, with D perhaps matching TRBD1 (5 bases). The CDR3 covers 16 residues. Looked up from germline, CDR1 is SGHRS and CDR2 is YFSETQ. V was pared by 0 bases and J by 4 bases, with 13 bases between. The CDR3 DNA reads as TGCGCCAGCAGCTTGGATCCAGGGTCGGGCACCGGGGAGCTGTTTTTT. Translated: CASSLDPGSGTGELFF.

The chain couples TRBV27 to TRBJ2-3; 7 positions match TRBD2. The CDR3 contains 18 residues. Germline V CDR1 and CDR2: MNHEY, SMNVEV (reference sequence). V lost 3 bases, J lost 0 bases, and 12 bases stayed unmatched. Here the CDR3 DNA reads TGTGCCAGCAGTTTCTTGTCTAGCGGCCATCATAGCACAGATACGCAGTATTTT. It translates to CASSFLSSGHHSTDTQYF.

This clone has just a few counts. The chain has TRBV30 and TRBJ1-1; 7 bases agree with TRBD1. This CDR3 has 14 residues. Per germline, CDR1 GTSNPN and CDR2 SVGIG (reference sequence). Trimming took 4 bases from V and 2 from J; bases not matched to a gene: 7. Here the CDR3 reads CAWITGTANTEAFF. CDR3 sequence (DNA): TGTGCCTGGATAACCGGGACAGCCAACACTGAAGCTTTCTTT.

The gene calls are TRBV29-1 and TRBJ2-7; TRBD2 matches 8 bases. Germline CDR1 SQVTM, CDR2 ANQGSEA. The CDR3 extends over 16 amino acids. J lost 5 bases, V lost 4 bases, and 16 bases had no gene match. The CDR3 protein is CSVVGTWVAGNHEQYF. The DNA of the CDR3 is TGCAGCGTTGTAGGGACGTGGGTAGCGGGAAACCACGAGCAGTACTTC.

The CDR3 DNA reads as TGCAGCGTTGACACCCCTCGGGATAATGAGCAGTTCTTC. Protein: CSVDTPRDNEQFF. This chain connects TRBV29-1 to TRBJ2-1, with D possibly TRBD2 on 5 matching bases. From germline, CDR1 is SQVTM and CDR2 ANQGSEA. V was shortened by 3 bases and J by 7 bases, with 13 bases between the two germline ends. The length of the CDR3 is 13 residues.

Here the CDR3 reads CATSRDSWGASEQFF. Written as DNA, the CDR3 is TGTGCCACCAGCAGAGATTCTTGGGGGGCTTCTGAGCAGTTCTTC. The V call is TRBV15, the J call TRBJ2-1, with D tentatively TRBD1 or TRBD2 (6 bases each). V lost 0 bases and J lost 9, with 15 bases in between. This CDR3 has 15 residues. The germline V gene has CDR1 LNHNV and CDR2 YYDKDF (reference sequence).

This sequence joins TRBV30 and TRBJ1-6; D is undetermined. Germline CDR1 is GTSNPN and CDR2 is SVGIG (reference sequence). The CDR3 spans 12 residues. Between the trimmed V and J ends, which lost 2 bases and 7 bases, there was a span of 6 bases. The CDR3 DNA reads TGTGCCTGGAGTTCTCAGAATTCACCCCTCCACTTT. Protein product: CAWSSQNSPLHF.

The chain couples TRBV5-1 to TRBJ1-5, with D unresolved. Germline-derived CDR1 and CDR2 are SGHRS and YFSETQ. V was clipped by 3 bases and J by 8 bases, with 12 bases between them. The length of the CDR3 is 13 residues. The CDR3 sequence is CASSSDGWEPQHF. The CDR3 DNA follows: TGCGCCAGCAGCTCGGACGGCTGGGAGCCCCAGCATTTT. Looking up the rest from reference TRBV5-1 and TRBJ1-5 gives the full variable domain: KAGVTQTPRYLIKTRGQQVTLSCSPISGHRSVSWYQQTPGQGLQFLFEYFSETQRNKGNFPGRFSGRQFSNSRSEMNVSTLELGDSALYLCASSSDGWEPQHFGDGTRLSIL.